This T cell receptor beta chain is drawn from a study of beta chain features in type 1 diabetes. On the study more broadly: Researchers looked at approximately 110,000,000 sorted cells across all samples.

The CDR3 contains 16 residues. Germline V CDR1 and CDR2: MGHRA, YSYEKL. V lost 1 base, J lost 2 bases, and 12 bases lay in between. A sort by CD45RO/CCR7/CD25/CD127/CD95/CD27 yielded CD4+ naive, central memory, regulatory and stem cell-like memory cells. In its sample, this clone was seen a few times. The investigators reverse transcribed all of the isolated RNA, so they sequenced expressed TCRB transcripts. The protocol was immunoSEQ multiplex PCR, while the TCRdb copy is restricted to in-frame clones and leaves out a portion. The table records under 200,000 clones, about 8.1% of them present only once.

The source is a man younger than 35 in good health. J is TRBJ1-5 and V is TRBV4-1, with D unclear. Material for sequencing was central memory CD4+ T cells from blood. CDR3 sequence (DNA): TGCGCCAGCAGCCAAGGGGGAGGGCAGGGCAATCAGCCCCAGCATTTT. Protein: CASSQGGGQGNQPQHF.